The 30 T cell receptor beta chains presented below share a single source sample, sequenced in a study of blood T cell repertoires in COVID-19. Some clones are missing from TCRdb's copy, which holds only in-frame ones; the method was immunoSEQ multiplex PCR. The top ten hold approximately 2.9% of the sample, which has roughly 310,000 clones, 75% to 90% seen once. The sample taken for sequencing was peripheral blood. These receptors originate from a woman in her twenties or thirties with COVID-19, enrolled during active disease.

This chain joins TRBV29-1 and TRBJ1-2; TRBD1 agrees at 7 bases. Germline V gene data show CDR1 as SQVTM and CDR2 as ANQGSEA. The CDR3 covers 12 residues. The J segment lost 4 bases and the V segment lost 2 bases, leaving 1 base of the junction unmatched. This CDR3 reads CSVETGVYGYTF. The CDR3 DNA follows: TGCAGCGTTGAAACAGGGGTCTATGGCTACACCTTC.

The CDR3 sequence: CASSPTSTDTQYF. Here the CDR3 DNA reads TGTGCCAGCAGCCCAACTAGCACAGATACGCAGTATTTT. The V and J genes are TRBV9 and TRBJ2-3; D is unclear. CDR1 and CDR2 (germline): SGDLS, YYNGEE. Trimming stripped 4 bases from V and 0 bases from J, with 6 bases between. The CDR3 runs to 13 residues. Full variable domain (missing parts from reference TRBV9 and TRBJ2-3): DSGVTQTPKHLITATGQRVTLRCSPRSGDLSVYWYQQSLDQGLQFLIQYYNGEERAKGNILERFSAQQFPDLHSELNLSSLELGDSALYFCASSPTSTDTQYFGPGTRLTVL.

This clone was seen a single time. The genes are TRBV30 and TRBJ1-1; D uncertain. CDR3 length: 12 residues. Trimming removed 1 base from V and 1 base from J, with 4 bases in between. Germline CDR1 GTSNPN, CDR2 SVGIG (reference sequence). The CDR3 reads CAWSAENTEAFF. CDR3 nucleotide sequence: TGTGCCTGGAGTGCAGAGAACACTGAAGCTTTCTTT.

The V and J genes are TRBV5-6 and TRBJ1-2, with 7 bases that match TRBD1. After removal of 4 bases from V and 4 bases from J, the junction contained 13 bases not matched to a gene. Germline V lookup: CDR1 SGHDT, CDR2 YYEEEE. CDR3 length: 16 amino acids. The CDR3 here is CASSAAGQSGRYGYTF. The CDR3 DNA follows: TGTGCCAGCAGCGCGGCGGGACAGTCGGGGCGCTATGGCTACACCTTC.

The chain joins TRBV7-8 to TRBJ2-6, with D maybe TRBD1 (5 bases). Germline lookup yields CDR1 SGHVS and CDR2 FQNEAQ. The CDR3 has 15 amino acids. V gave up 1 base and J gave up 4 bases, with 8 bases separating them. The DNA for the CDR3 is TGTGCCAGCAGCTTAGTGGGGCCCGGGGCCAACGTCCTGACTTTC. Protein product: CASSLVGPGANVLTF. Based on the CDR3 plus reference TRBV7-8 and TRBJ2-6, the full variable domain is GAGVSQSPRYKVAKRGQDVALRCDPISGHVSLFWYQQALGQGPEFLTYFQNEAQLDKSGLPSDRFFAERPEGSVSTLKIQRTQQEDSAVYLCASSLVGPGANVLTFGAGSRLTVL.

This chain links TRBV10-2 with TRBJ1-5; TRBD1 matches 7 bases. From germline, CDR1 is WSHSY and CDR2 SAAADI. This CDR3 region has 14 residues. With V trimmed by 4 bases and J by 3 bases, 3 bases remained unmatched. DNA of the CDR3: TGCGCCAGCAGTGGACAGGGTTACAATCAGCCCCAGCATTTT. Translated, it gives CASSGQGYNQPQHF.

The chain recombines TRBV7-9 with TRBJ2-5; 7 nucleotides align to TRBD2. Trimming cost V 5 bases and J 2 bases; bases outside gene matches: 11. The CDR3 extends over 16 amino acids. In germline, CDR1 is SEHNR, CDR2 FQNEAQ (reference sequence). For the CDR3, the DNA is TGTGCCAGCAGCCCACCGGGGTTGCGGGAGCAAGAGACCCAGTACTTC. Its protein product is CASSPPGLREQETQYF. The full variable domain, with the rest looked up from reference TRBV7-9 and TRBJ2-5, is DTGVSQNPRHKITKRGQNVTFRCDPISEHNRLYWYRQTLGQGPEFLTYFQNEAQLEKSRLLSDRFSAERPKGSFSTLEIQRTEQGDSAMYLCASSPPGLREQETQYFGPGTRLLVL.

This clone has only one observation. The chain has TRBV2 and TRBJ2-1; possibly TRBD1 for D (6 bases). V lost 4 bases to trimming and J lost 3 bases, with 10 bases between them. Germline-derived CDR1 and CDR2 are SNHLY and FYNNEI. The CDR3 is made up of 14 amino acids. The DNA of the CDR3 is TGTGCCAGCAGTGGGGACACCCTCTACAATGAGCAGTTCTTC. This encodes CASSGDTLYNEQFF. The full variable domain, its missing parts supplied by reference TRBV2 and TRBJ2-1, is EPEVTQTPSHQVTQMGQEVILRCVPISNHLYFYWYRQILGQKVEFLVSFYNNEISEKSEIFDDQFSVERPDGSNFTLKIRSTKLEDSAMYFCASSGDTLYNEQFFGPGTRLTVL.

V gene TRBV27 combines with J gene TRBJ1-2; 7 bases fit TRBD1. J lost 2 bases, V lost 6 bases, and 9 bases had no gene match. The CDR3 is 15 residues long. CDR1 and CDR2 (germline): MNHEY, SMNVEV (reference sequence). The CDR3 region has the DNA TGTGCCAGCAGGAAAGGGACAGACACAAACTATGGCTACACCTTC. Translated: CASRKGTDTNYGYTF.

The genes are TRBV3-1 (or the pseudogene TRBV3-2) and TRBJ1-3; the match to TRBD1 covers 10 bases. Trimming took 8 bases from V and 8 from J; bases not matched to a gene: 3. Per the germline V gene, CDR1 is LGHDT and CDR2 is YNNKEL (reference sequence). CDR3 length equals 12 residues. CDR3 in DNA: TGTGCCAGCGGGGACAGGGGCGACACCATATATTTT. It codes for CASGDRGDTIYF.

The chain employs TRBV29-1 and TRBJ2-1; D is perhaps TRBD1 (6 bases). V lost 4 bases and J lost 5, with 12 bases in between. This CDR3 comprises 13 residues. Germline values: CDR1 SQVTM, CDR2 ANQGSEA. The CDR3 DNA reads as TGCAGCGTTGGGACAGCTTTTAACAATGAGCAGTTCTTC. It translates to CSVGTAFNNEQFF.

The J gene is TRBJ2-1, the V gene TRBV29-1; possible D gene TRBD1, 6 bases. The CDR3 loop spans 14 amino acids. Germline values: CDR1 SQVTM, CDR2 ANQGSEA. V lost 5 bases to trimming and J lost 4 bases, with 15 bases between them. CDR3 sequence reads: CSVWQGSPYNEQFF. The CDR3 coding sequence is TGCAGCGTTTGGCAGGGGTCTCCTTACAATGAGCAGTTCTTC.

The genes are TRBV7-4 and TRBJ2-4; no reliable D call. Trimming pared 10 bases from V and 6 bases from J, leaving 7 bases between. Germline V gene lookup returns CDR1 SGHVT and CDR2 SQSDAQ. This CDR3 has 10 residues. CDR3 sequence (DNA): TGTGCCACCAACGGAAACATTCAGTACTTC. This encodes CATNGNIQYF.

This clone was found once. The genes are TRBV4-1 and TRBJ2-7, with 15 bases matching TRBD2. Germline CDR1 and CDR2: MGHRA and YSYEKL. The length of the CDR3 is 19 residues. V was clipped by 4 bases and J by 0 bases; unmatched bases: 10. The CDR3 sequence is CASSRNPWTSGGDSYEQYF. The CDR3 DNA reads TGCGCCAGCAGCCGTAATCCGTGGACTAGCGGGGGGGACTCCTACGAGCAGTACTTC.

This chain connects TRBV7-9 to TRBJ1-4; D unclear. Germline assignment: CDR1 SEHNR and CDR2 FQNEAQ (reference sequence). CDR3 length: 16 amino acids. Trimming left V 0 bases short and J 3 bases short, with 11 bases between. CDR3 amino acids: CASSLAGDGANEKLFF. DNA of the CDR3: TGTGCCAGCAGCTTAGCGGGCGACGGCGCTAATGAAAAACTGTTTTTT. The complete variable domain, with remaining parts taken from reference TRBV7-9 and TRBJ1-4, reads DTGVSQNPRHKITKRGQNVTFRCDPISEHNRLYWYRQTLGQGPEFLTYFQNEAQLEKSRLLSDRFSAERPKGSFSTLEIQRTEQGDSAMYLCASSLAGDGANEKLFFGSGTQLSVL.

This clone is a singleton in its sample. The chain has TRBV18 and TRBJ1-3; D remains ambiguous. V gave up 2 bases and J gave up 0 bases, with 5 bases separating them. The CDR3 is 14 residues long. Germline loops: CDR1 KGHSH, CDR2 LQKENI. CDR3 sequence: CASSPRGSGNTIYF. CDR3 in DNA: TGTGCCAGCTCACCAAGAGGCTCTGGAAACACCATATATTTT.

The chain uses TRBV5-1 and TRBJ1-1; D is perhaps TRBD1 (6 bases). Germline CDR1 SGHRS, CDR2 YFSETQ. This CDR3 contains 14 residues. The V end lost 4 bases, the J end lost 2 bases, and 12 bases lay between the germline ends. The CDR3 DNA sequence: TGCGCCAGCAGCGTGGGGGGCTCTAACACTGAAGCTTTCTTT. Translating gives CASSVGGSNTEAFF.

V and J are TRBV7-6 and TRBJ1-2; D unclear. Germline V gives CDR1 SGHVS, CDR2 FNYEAQ. This CDR3 contains 14 residues. V was trimmed by 3 bases and J by 7 bases, leaving 15 bases between them. The CDR3 spells CASSFDSGLAGYTF. CDR3 nucleotide sequence: TGTGCCAGCAGCTTTGACTCCGGGTTGGCTGGCTACACCTTC.

This sequence joins TRBV27 and TRBJ2-7, with D perhaps TRBD2 (6 bases). The germline V gene encodes CDR1 MNHEY and CDR2 SMNVEV (reference sequence). The CDR3 is 13 amino acids. V was trimmed by 9 bases and J by 6 bases, leaving 18 bases between them. The CDR3 spells CASSRREMSEQYF. CDR3 nucleotide sequence: TGTGCCAGTTCAAGGAGGGAAATGAGCGAGCAGTACTTC.

This clone was recorded only once. The chain links TRBV5-1 to TRBJ2-5, with 9 bases aligning to TRBD2. The V segment lost 3 bases and the J segment 5 bases; nucleotides outside the gene matches: 5. The CDR3 totals 14 residues. CDR1 SGHRS and CDR2 YFSETQ come from the germline V gene. The CDR3 here is CASSSGTSWETQYF. Here the CDR3 DNA reads TGCGCCAGCAGCTCTGGGACTAGCTGGGAGACCCAGTACTTC.

The chain is built from TRBV9 and TRBJ2-7, with TRBD1 matching 8 bases. Trimming took 4 bases from V and 7 from J; bases not matched to a gene: 16. This CDR3 has 16 amino acids. Germline-derived CDR1 and CDR2 are SGDLS and YYNGEE. Here the CDR3 reads CASSLEGRQGAAEQYF. CDR3 in DNA: TGTGCCAGCAGCCTTGAGGGGAGGCAGGGGGCTGCTGAGCAGTACTTC.

This sequence joins TRBV6-5 and TRBJ2-7; weak D call: TRBD2 (7 bases). CDR3 size: 12 residues. With 6 bases removed from V and 5 bases from J, the gap between germline ends came to 11 bases. Germline values: CDR1 MNHEY, CDR2 SVGAGI. In DNA, the CDR3 is TGTGCCAGCAGCGCGGGGGCGAACGAGCAGTACTTC. It translates to CASSAGANEQYF.

This clone has only one observation. V usage is TRBV5-1 and J usage is TRBJ1-2; D is undetermined. CDR1 and CDR2 from the germline V gene are SGHRS and YFSETQ. Trimming pared 0 bases from V and 4 bases from J, leaving 4 bases between. The CDR3 spans 12 residues. The chain's CDR3 is CASSLGLYGYTF. The CDR3 nucleotides are TGCGCCAGCAGCTTGGGGCTCTATGGCTACACCTTC.

This chain uses TRBV5-6 with TRBJ1-1, with 7 bases that match TRBD1. Germline lookup yields CDR1 SGHDT and CDR2 YYEEEE. The trim removed 7 bases at V and 0 bases at J, leaving 6 bases unmatched. This CDR3 is 14 amino acids long. The CDR3 DNA sequence: TGTGCCAGCCAGACAGGGCGATTGAACACTGAAGCTTTCTTT. Protein sequence: CASQTGRLNTEAFF.

In its sample, this clone was seen a few times. The chain is built from TRBV9 and TRBJ2-5; D gene ambiguous. The CDR3 is 14 amino acids. Germline lookup yields CDR1 SGDLS and CDR2 YYNGEE. Deletions cut 0 bases from V and 0 bases from J, with 6 bases between. The CDR3 DNA reads as TGTGCCAGCAGCGTAGGGCGGTACCAAGAGACCCAGTACTTC. Translated: CASSVGRYQETQYF.

The chain employs TRBV29-1 and TRBJ1-1; weak D call: TRBD1 (6 bases). The CDR3 is 12 amino acids. V was pared by 5 bases and J by 1 base, with 8 bases between. The germline gives CDR1 SQVTM, CDR2 ANQGSEA. The CDR3 nucleotides read TGCAGCGTTCGCAGGGGGAACACTGAAGCTTTCTTT. It is translated as CSVRRGNTEAFF.

This chain joins TRBV6-5 and TRBJ2-1; maybe TRBD2 (6 bases). The CDR3 loop spans 16 amino acids. CDR1 and CDR2 from the germline V gene are MNHEY and SVGAGI. The ends were cut back, 2 bases at V and 0 bases at J, with 11 bases in the middle. The CDR3 DNA reads TGTGCCAGCAGTTACGAGGCGGGACTCTCCTACAATGAGCAGTTCTTC. Translating it yields CASSYEAGLSYNEQFF.

This clone was observed a single time. This sequence joins TRBV5-1 and TRBJ2-5; 9 bases align to TRBD1. The V gene end was trimmed by 4 bases and the J gene end by 5 bases; junction bases not matched to a gene: 6. Germline-derived CDR1 and CDR2 are SGHRS and YFSETQ. This CDR3 contains 14 residues. The CDR3 protein is CASSPDRGRETQYF. In DNA form, the CDR3 reads TGCGCCAGCAGCCCGGACAGGGGACGGGAGACCCAGTACTTC.

The chain links TRBV10-3 to TRBJ2-1; 8 positions agree with TRBD1. CDR3 length: 14 amino acids. V trimming: 10 bases; J trimming: 0 bases; junction bases outside the gene matches: 5. The germline CDR1 and CDR2 sequences are ENHRY and SYGVKD. CDR3: CAKWDRLSYNEQFF. DNA of the CDR3: TGTGCCAAATGGGACAGGCTCTCCTACAATGAGCAGTTCTTC.

The chain uses TRBV5-5 and TRBJ1-2, with 7 bases lining up with TRBD1. The V segment lost 4 bases and the J segment 3 bases; nucleotides outside the gene matches: 9. This CDR3 comprises 15 residues. Germline CDR1 SGHKS, CDR2 YYEKEE (reference sequence). The CDR3 nucleotides are TGTGCCAGCAGCCAGACGACAGGGTGGTACTATGGCTACACCTTC. This gives the protein CASSQTTGWYYGYTF.